The subject of this entry is one T cell receptor beta chain. Its antigen is not yet known. No quality values exist for individual bases; no much larger clone is one base distant. The sample originates from a study of T cell responses to AZD1222 COVID-19 vaccine (dated by TCRdb to about 2021). In terms of the full investigation: TCR sequencing covered 230 to 250 trial participants: about 210 given two doses of AZD1222 and approximately 26 given two doses of MenACWY control vaccine. Trial participants were enrolled by age into subgroups of 18-55, 56-69 and 70-plus years, and about 150, 27 and 61 TCR-sequenced participants, respectively, were included in these subgroups.

What the research found in general, with its limitations: Participants were mostly white British and included more females than males, and it was suggested by the authors that clonal diversity may have been underestimated. The 56-69-year group was small, and its depth increase did not reach significance, likely because of low power. The whole spike protein was spanned by vaccine-associated CD4 TCRs, and dominant responses were seen in regions 160-218 and 743-854. Because no samples from the day 14 peak response were available, repertoires could be characterized only after the peak T cell response. Spike-specific TCR breadth and depth rose significantly after two AZD1222 doses compared with day 0 and with MenACWY recipients. Epitopes outside the regions mutated in the B.1.351 and B.1.1.7 variants were reportedly recognized by nearly half of the unique spike-specific TCRs. Conclusions about previously exposed vaccinees are limited, since just five to seven AZD1222 recipients were seropositive for SARS-CoV-2 at baseline.

The CDR3 regions of human TCRbeta chains were analyzed by immunosequencing. Per the source publication's procedure: TCRs in the repertoires were compared against a reference library of SARS-CoV-2-specific TCRs that had been generated with the MIRA antigen-specificity platform. Breadth was defined as the fraction of unique TCRs that were SARS-CoV-2-associated. Depth was defined as the fraction of total T cells that were SARS-CoV-2-associated. Using the MIRA data, every spike-specific TCR was mapped to the spike region that the TCR reacted to and assigned to either a CD4 or a CD8 class. Log10-transformed breadth and depth values were compared by one-way ANOVA with Sidak's multiple comparisons tests. As stored in TCRdb, this immuneACCESS dataset retains in-frame rearrangements with V and J assigned. A fraction of the clones does not appear; measured against another copy, unresolved V genes explain less than half of the discrepancy, and the remainder lacks a known reason. Clonal size and the V and J genes are those of that table, whereas D and trimming came from the DNA. This sample lists about 200,000 clones; approximately 91% were detected once. 3% to 3.5% of the sample goes to the ten largest clones.

This specimen's time point label, per the study, means: about 28 days (+/-7) after the second vaccine dose. AZD1222 recipients given second doses at about 4 weeks or at about 12 weeks were pooled, since spike-specific TCR depth and breadth were not found to differ between the two schedules. Samples from vaccinated people were obtained from the UK trials COV001 and COV002, which included a single-blind randomized controlled phase 2/3 trial of AZD1222 (ChAdOx1 nCoV-19) in healthy adults. Trial participant PBMC samples were collected at day 0 and day 28 after the second dose for TCRbeta chain sequencing. The CDR3 spans 16 residues, from the cysteine through the phenylalanine. Only CDR3 DNA is held: 48 bases, read in frame from base 1. Trimming removed 6 bases from V and 0 bases from J, leaving 12 bases between the germline ends. Reading the germline V gene gives CDR1 KGHSH and CDR2 LQKENI.

The starting material was peripheral blood, obtained 28 days after the second AZD1222 dose. The source of this sequence is an adult who received the AZD1222 COVID-19 vaccine. This chain is built from TRBV18 and TRBJ2-6; there is no confident call for the D gene. The DNA is TGTGCCAGCTCCTCCGACGGTGACTCTGGGGCCAACGTCCTGACTTTC. It specifies CASSSDGDSGANVLTF.